This T cell receptor beta chain was recorded in a study of T cells in Graves' hyperthyroidism and ophthalmopathy. The wider study: Blood was drawn when the patient was first diagnosed and still untreated. Study-wide findings and caveats: In simple terms, a model built on 13 V-J features told ophthalmopathy apart from stable hyperthyroidism. The model foresaw ophthalmopathy a median 6.5 months prior to onset.

Details on this clonotype: Its cognate antigen is unknown.

TCR beta CDR3 sequences were amplified from RNA transcripts. Primed by the HTBI set, a first-round RT-PCR was run on the TCR CDR3. MiXCR, applied by TCRdb to the multiplex PCR reads, yields one record per CDR3 protein. The table includes under 400,000 distinct CDR3 sequences, 20% to 30% detected once. Diagnoses used clinical symptoms, serum thyroxine and TRAb, thyroid ultrasound and orbital computed tomography. Germline lookup yields CDR1 MNHNS and CDR2 SASEGT. The CDR3 is 13 amino acids. V lost 9 bases and J lost 6, with 18 bases in between. The rearrangement uses TRBV6-1 and TRBJ2-7, with TRBD1 as a possible D gene (6 bases). The specimen was blood. The clonotype comes from a man aged 50 to 60 with Graves' hyperthyroidism. The CDR3 reads CASSAGTPAEQYF. The CDR3 region has the DNA TGTGCCAGTTCCGCCGGGACACCGGCCGAGCAGTACTTC.